This T cell receptor beta chain is drawn from a study of graft-versus-host responses after intestinal transplantation. Study-level information: Multivisceral, liver-intestinal, or isolated intestinal transplants were received by the recipients. Recipients uniformly received anti-thymocyte globulin induction, followed by tacrolimus and steroids for approximately 3 years.

Only in-frame clones appear in the TCRdb table, and some are missing; sequencing was by immunoSEQ multiplex PCR. The profile covers about 6,900 clones, with approximately 23% appearing a single time and 4% to 4.5% taken by the ten largest. Approximately 200,000 CFSE-labeled responder cells were plated with approximately 200,000 irradiated, violet-dye-labeled stimulator cells. V lost 5 bases and J 2 bases, leaving 11 bases between the germline ends. CDR3 length: 13 amino acids. Germline CDR1 SGHKS, CDR2 YYEKEE (reference sequence). Study-wide findings and caveats: Peak GvH clone levels in circulation were associated with early post-transplant HvG declines.

This chain connects TRBV5-5 to TRBJ2-7; D gene unclear. The material sequenced was alloreactive CD4+ T cells from a mixed lymphocyte reaction culture, taken before transplantation. As for subset: CFSE-low proliferating T cells sorted from approximately six-day pre-transplant mixed lymphocyte reaction (GvH or HvG direction). The sequence was collected from a human patient who was an organ donor for intestinal transplantation. The CDR3 loop is CASRLELAYEQYF. In DNA form, the CDR3 reads TGTGCCAGCAGACTGGAGCTAGCCTACGAGCAGTACTTC.